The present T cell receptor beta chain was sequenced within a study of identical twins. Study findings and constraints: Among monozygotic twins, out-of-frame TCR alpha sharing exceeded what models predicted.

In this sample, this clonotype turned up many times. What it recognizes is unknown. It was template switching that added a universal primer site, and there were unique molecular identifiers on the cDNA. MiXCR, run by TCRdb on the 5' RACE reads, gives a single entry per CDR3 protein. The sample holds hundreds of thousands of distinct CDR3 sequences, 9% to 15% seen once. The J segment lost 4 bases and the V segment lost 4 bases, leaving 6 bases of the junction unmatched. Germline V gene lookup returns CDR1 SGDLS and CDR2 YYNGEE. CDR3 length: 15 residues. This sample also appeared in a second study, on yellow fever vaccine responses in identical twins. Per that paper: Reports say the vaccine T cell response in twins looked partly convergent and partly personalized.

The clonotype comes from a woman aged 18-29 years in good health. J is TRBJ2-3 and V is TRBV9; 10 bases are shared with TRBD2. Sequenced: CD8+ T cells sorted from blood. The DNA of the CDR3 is TGTGCCAGCAGCTTAGGACTAGCGGACGCAGATACGCAGTATTTT. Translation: CASSLGLADADTQYF.